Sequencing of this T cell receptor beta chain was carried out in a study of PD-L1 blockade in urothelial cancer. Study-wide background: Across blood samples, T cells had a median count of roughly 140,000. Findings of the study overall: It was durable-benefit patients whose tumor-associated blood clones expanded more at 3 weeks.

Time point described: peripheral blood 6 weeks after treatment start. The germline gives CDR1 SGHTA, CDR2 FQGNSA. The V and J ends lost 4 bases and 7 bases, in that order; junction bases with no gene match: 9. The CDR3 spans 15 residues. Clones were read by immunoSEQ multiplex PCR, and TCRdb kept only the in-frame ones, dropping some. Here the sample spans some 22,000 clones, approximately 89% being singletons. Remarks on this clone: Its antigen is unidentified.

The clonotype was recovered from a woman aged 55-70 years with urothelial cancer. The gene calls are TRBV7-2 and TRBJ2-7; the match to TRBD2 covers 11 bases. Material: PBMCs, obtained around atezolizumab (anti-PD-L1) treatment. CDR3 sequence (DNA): TGTGCCAGCAGCTCCGGGACTAGCGGTTTGGGGGAGCAGTACTTC. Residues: CASSSGTSGLGEQYF.